Below are 23 T cell receptor beta chains sequenced from a single sample in a study of T cell responses to AZD1222 COVID-19 vaccine. Sequencing used immunoSEQ multiplex PCR; TCRdb keeps in-frame clones, though not all of them. The table records some 97,000 clones, approximately 87% of them present only once. This specimen consisted of peripheral blood, obtained on day 0 of AZD1222 vaccination. The receptors derive from an adult in good health.

The chain links TRBV29-1 to TRBJ1-4; D is undetermined. The V gene lost 5 bases and the J gene lost 4 bases, with 8 bases spanning the gap. This CDR3 is built from 12 residues. Germline-derived CDR1 and CDR2 are SQVTM and ANQGSEA. Here the CDR3 DNA reads TGCAGCGTTCGGGTGAATAATGAAAAACTGTTTTTT. This gives the protein CSVRVNNEKLFF. The full variable domain, its missing parts supplied by reference TRBV29-1 and TRBJ1-4, is SAVISQKPSRDICQRGTSLTIQCQVDSQVTMMFWYRQQPGQSLTLIATANQGSEATYESGFVIDKFPISRPNLTFSTLTVSNMSPEDSSIYLCSVRVNNEKLFFGSGTQLSVL.

The chain employs TRBV19 and TRBJ1-5; a possible D gene is TRBD1 (6 bases). Germline CDR1 and CDR2: LNHDA and SQIVND (reference sequence). The germline V and J ends were trimmed by 5 bases and 4 bases, with 12 bases remaining between them. This CDR3 has 14 amino acids. The CDR3 protein is CASSPRTDNQPQHF. The CDR3 nucleotides read TGTGCCAGTAGTCCTCGGACAGATAATCAGCCCCAGCATTTT.

The chain has TRBV19 and TRBJ1-5; D gene uncertain. The germline CDR1 and CDR2 sequences are LNHDA and SQIVND (reference sequence). This CDR3 is 15 amino acids long. The V gene lost 1 base and the J gene lost 0 bases, with 7 bases spanning the gap. CDR3 nucleotide sequence: TGTGCCAGTAGTATAGTCAGTTTTAGCAATCAGCCCCAGCATTTT. It specifies CASSIVSFSNQPQHF.

The V call is TRBV6-5, the J call TRBJ2-3; the D gene is possibly TRBD1 (6 bases). CDR3 length equals 13 residues. CDR1 is MNHEY, CDR2 SVGAGI, per germline. Trimming removed 6 bases at V and 2 bases at J, with 9 bases between. The CDR3 region is CASRDSPTDTQYF. In nucleotides, the CDR3 is TGTGCCAGCAGGGACAGCCCCACAGATACGCAGTATTTT.

The chain links TRBV2 to TRBJ2-7, with 8 nucleotides matching TRBD2. Germline values: CDR1 SNHLY, CDR2 FYNNEI. V shed 5 bases and J 4 bases; nucleotides not matched to a gene: 7. The CDR3 is made up of 14 amino acids. The chain's CDR3 is CASSRGGSGYEQYF. In DNA form, the CDR3 reads TGTGCCAGCAGTCGGGGGGGGTCTGGATACGAGCAGTACTTC. Full variable domain (remainder filled in from reference TRBV2 and TRBJ2-7): EPEVTQTPSHQVTQMGQEVILRCVPISNHLYFYWYRQILGQKVEFLVSFYNNEISEKSEIFDDQFSVERPDGSNFTLKIRSTKLEDSAMYFCASSRGGSGYEQYFGPGTRLTVT.

The chain has TRBV7-2 and TRBJ2-7, with 9 bases lining up with TRBD1. Germline assignment: CDR1 SGHTA and CDR2 FQGNSA. V gave up 2 bases and J gave up 1 base; unmatched junction bases: 15. The CDR3 is made up of 19 amino acids. The CDR3 loop is CASSLNLAAGTGRSYEQYF. The CDR3 region has the DNA TGTGCCAGCAGCTTAAACCTAGCGGCGGGGACAGGGAGATCCTACGAGCAGTACTTC.

The chain is built from TRBV23-1 and TRBJ1-6, with 11 bases that match TRBD1. TRBV23-1 is designated an ORF whose function remains uncertain. The J segment lost 8 bases and the V segment lost 8 bases, leaving 11 bases of the junction unmatched. CDR3 length: 16 amino acids. CDR3 nucleotides: TGCGCCAGCGCTCAAGGGGACAGGGGGAACCATTCACCCCTCCACTTT. It translates to CASAQGDRGNHSPLHF.

V usage is TRBV28 and J usage is TRBJ1-2; weak D call: TRBD1 (5 bases). The length of the CDR3 is 10 residues. V lost 10 bases and J 8 bases, leaving 11 bases between the germline ends. Germline CDR1 reads MDHEN; CDR2 reads SYDVKM. The DNA for the CDR3 is TGTGCCACCCAGACAGAGGGCTACACCTTC. Protein sequence: CATQTEGYTF.

The CDR3 DNA sequence: TGTGCCAGCTCAGGGTCGGAACAAGAGACCCAGTACTTC. Translation gives CASSGSEQETQYF. V is TRBV18 and J is TRBJ2-5; D is unresolved. The CDR3 has 13 amino acids. Germline values: CDR1 KGHSH, CDR2 LQKENI. V was cut by 5 bases and J by 2 bases, with 9 bases left in between.

CDR3 nucleotides: TGTGCCAGTAGTGTGGGGCCAGCTAACTATGGCTACACCTTC. Translated: CASSVGPANYGYTF. The chain employs TRBV19 and TRBJ1-2, with D possibly matching TRBD1 (5 bases). CDR1 is LNHDA, CDR2 SQIVND, per germline (reference sequence). The CDR3 is made up of 14 amino acids. The V end was cut by 5 bases, the J end by 0 bases, with 10 bases between.

This chain uses TRBV15 with TRBJ2-3, with 7 bases that match TRBD1. V shed 4 bases, J shed 1 base, and the junction held 5 bases outside the gene matches. Germline CDR1 is LNHNV and CDR2 is YYDKDF (reference sequence). This CDR3 is built from 15 residues. The DNA for the CDR3 is TGTGCCACCAGCAATCGGGACAGAGGCACAGATACGCAGTATTTT. As protein: CATSNRDRGTDTQYF.

V gene TRBV6-5 combines with J gene TRBJ1-6; a possible D gene is TRBD1 (5 bases). Trimming left V 2 bases short and J 9 bases short, with 11 bases between. The CDR3 consists of 14 residues. CDR1 and CDR2 (germline): MNHEY, SVGAGI. CDR3 sequence reads: CASSYRGGGSPLHF. CDR3 sequence (DNA): TGTGCCAGCAGTTACAGGGGTGGGGGTTCACCCCTCCACTTT.

This chain joins TRBV4-3 and TRBJ1-1, with D perhaps matching TRBD1 (5 bases). The CDR3 is 14 residues long. Germline values: CDR1 LGHNA, CDR2 YSLEER. V gave up 0 bases and J gave up 3 bases, with 8 bases separating them. The DNA for the CDR3 is TGCGCCAGCAGCCAAGATTTCAGGGACACTGAAGCTTTCTTT. It encodes CASSQDFRDTEAFF.

The V gene is TRBV5-1, the J gene TRBJ2-2, with 7 bases aligning to TRBD1. The V gene end was trimmed by 2 bases and the J gene end by 4 bases; junction bases not matched to a gene: 2. The CDR3 contains 14 residues. Germline V CDR1 and CDR2: SGHRS, YFSETQ. For the CDR3, the DNA is TGCGCCAGCAGCTTCAGACAGGGCACCGGGGAGCTGTTTTTT. This gives the protein CASSFRQGTGELFF.

The chain employs TRBV5-5 and TRBJ2-2; 9 bases line up with TRBD2. V lost 4 bases to trimming and J lost 4 bases; unmatched junction nucleotides: 11. Germline-derived CDR1 and CDR2 are SGHKS and YYEKEE (reference sequence). This CDR3 region has 17 residues. CDR3 coding DNA: TGTGCCAGCAGCCAGATGCGGGGGGGAGGCGGCACCGGGGAGCTGTTTTTT. Encoded protein: CASSQMRGGGGTGELFF.

The count of this clone is one. The rearrangement links TRBV7-9 to TRBJ1-1, with no clear D. Germline V gene lookup returns CDR1 SEHNR and CDR2 FQNEAQ (reference sequence). The V end was cut by 2 bases, the J end by 6 bases, with 10 bases between. This CDR3 has 13 residues. This CDR3 reads CASSLITVSEAFF. The CDR3 DNA reads TGTGCCAGCAGCTTAATCACCGTATCTGAAGCTTTCTTT. Full variable domain (outside the CDR3, taken from reference TRBV7-9 and TRBJ1-1): DTGVSQNPRHKITKRGQNVTFRCDPISEHNRLYWYRQTLGQGPEFLTYFQNEAQLEKSRLLSDRFSAERPKGSFSTLEIQRTEQGDSAMYLCASSLITVSEAFFGQGTRLTVV.

The J gene is TRBJ2-3, the V gene TRBV18, with 11 positions matching TRBD2. Germline CDR1 KGHSH, CDR2 LQKENI. Trimming cost V 3 bases and J 6 bases; bases outside gene matches: 5. This CDR3 comprises 15 residues. CDR3 coding DNA: TGTGCCAGCTCACCTGAGACTAGCGGGGCCGATACGCAGTATTTT. Amino acid sequence: CASSPETSGADTQYF.

The rearrangement links TRBV19 to TRBJ1-2; D possibly corresponds to TRBD1 (6 bases). The V end lost 4 bases, the J end lost 2 bases, and 11 bases lay between the germline ends. CDR3 size: 14 residues. Germline values: CDR1 LNHDA, CDR2 SQIVND (reference sequence). DNA for the CDR3: TGTGCCAGTAGTAGAGGACAGAAGAACTATGGCTACACCTTC. It specifies CASSRGQKNYGYTF.

This clone was counted between two and nine times. This chain connects TRBV14 to TRBJ2-7, with TRBD1 identical over 7 bases. Looked up from germline, CDR1 is SGHDN and CDR2 is FVKESK. The CDR3 loop spans 13 amino acids. V shed 7 bases, J shed 0 bases, and the junction held 3 bases outside the gene matches. The CDR3 is CASKDRSSYEQYF. CDR3 DNA: TGTGCCAGCAAGGACAGGAGCTCCTACGAGCAGTACTTC.

The V gene is TRBV19, the J gene TRBJ2-1; maybe TRBD1 (6 bases). Trimming removed 5 bases from V and 10 bases from J, with 15 bases in between. From germline, CDR1 is LNHDA and CDR2 SQIVND (reference sequence). The CDR3 is 13 residues long. CDR3 residues: CASSAIRDTEQFF. CDR3 bases: TGTGCCAGTAGTGCGATCCGGGACACCGAGCAGTTCTTC.

The chain carries TRBV30 and TRBJ1-5; D gene ambiguous. V gave up 0 bases and J gave up 11 bases, with 14 bases separating them. Germline V lookup: CDR1 GTSNPN, CDR2 SVGIG (reference sequence). This CDR3 is built from 13 residues. The CDR3 here is CAWSVWGGLSQHF. The CDR3 DNA is TGTGCCTGGAGTGTATGGGGAGGATTGTCCCAGCATTTT. Together with reference TRBV30 and TRBJ1-5, the CDR3 gives the full variable domain: SQTIHQWPATLVQPVGSPLSLECTVEGTSNPNLYWYRQAAGRGLQLLFYSVGIGQISSEVPQNLSASRPQDRQFILSSKKLLLSDSGFYLCAWSVWGGLSQHFGDGTRLSIL.

This clone was counted once. The V and J genes are TRBV2 and TRBJ2-1; D call uncertain. This CDR3 contains 14 residues. Germline V gene lookup returns CDR1 SNHLY and CDR2 FYNNEI. V shed 6 bases and J shed 0 bases, with 9 bases lying between them. The CDR3 coding sequence is TGTGCCAGCAGAGATGGCAGCTCCTACAATGAGCAGTTCTTC. Protein product: CASRDGSSYNEQFF.

The chain joins TRBV19 to TRBJ1-1; D gene uncertain. Trimming left V 2 bases short and J 6 bases short, with 10 bases between. This CDR3 has 13 residues. Germline lookup yields CDR1 LNHDA and CDR2 SQIVND (reference sequence). CDR3 loop: CASSITLSAEAFF. CDR3 nucleotide sequence: TGTGCCAGTAGTATAACCCTCTCAGCTGAAGCTTTCTTT.